The rows below give T cell receptor beta chains drawn from one sample of a study of blood T cells in healthy people across ages. TCRdb used MiXCR to reprocess the 5' RACE reads, holding one entry per CDR3 protein. The sample holds hundreds of thousands of distinct CDR3 sequences, under 65% seen once. Sequences were obtained from blood. These receptors all stem from a woman aged 80 or older in good health. CDR3s include the opening cysteine and the closing phenylalanine or tryptophan. Each record gives: V gene, J gene, D gene, clone size, CDR3 protein, CDR3 DNA. D genes are given only for firm matches. Part of the rows lack a size; the others show once, few, many or a class for expanded clones.

>TRBV7-2|TRBJ2-3|-|many
CASSLNRATDTQYF
TGTGCCAGCAGCTTAAATAGAGCCACAGATACGCAGTATTTT
>TRBV7-6|TRBJ1-1|-|-
CASSTSRANTEAFF
TGTGCCAGCAGCACGAGCAGGGCGAACACTGAAGCTTTCTTT
>TRBV7-9|TRBJ1-2|TRBD1|many
CASSQGQGRNYGYTF
TGTGCCAGCAGCCAGGGACAGGGGCGGAACTATGGCTACACCTTC
>TRBV15|TRBJ1-2|TRBD1|-
CATSRETTGVGYTF
TGTGCCACCAGCAGAGAGACGACAGGGGTCGGCTACACCTTC
>TRBV20-1|TRBJ2-2|TRBD2|few
CSLSGGRGTGELFF
TGCAGCCTTAGCGGGGGCCGGGGCACCGGGGAGCTGTTTTTT
>TRBV4-1|TRBJ2-1|-|-
CASSQVADEQFF
TGCGCCAGCAGCCAAGTTGCGGATGAGCAGTTCTTC
>TRBV5-1|TRBJ2-5|-|-
CASGMTETQYF
TGCGCCAGCGGGATGACGGAGACCCAGTACTTC
>TRBV25-1|TRBJ1-2|TRBD1|-
CASSTTGGTYGYTF
TGTGCCAGCAGTACAACAGGGGGGACATATGGCTACACCTTC
>TRBV10-1|TRBJ1-1|TRBD1|-
CASSAGQGQAFF
TGCGCCAGCAGTGCTGGACAGGGACAAGCTTTCTTT
>TRBV20-1|TRBJ2-1|TRBD2|-
CSARGGLAGTSGGAENEQFF
TGCAGTGCTAGAGGGGGCTTAGCCGGGACTAGCGGGGGGGCCGAGAATGAGCAGTTCTTC
>TRBV5-1|TRBJ1-6|-|few
CASSSTGRTSSSPLHF
TGCGCCAGCAGCTCAACGGGACGGACGAGCTCATCACCCCTCCACTTT
>TRBV20-1|TRBJ2-2|-|few
CSASSGVPNTGELFF
TGCAGTGCTAGTTCGGGGGTTCCGAACACCGGGGAGCTGTTTTTT
>TRBV4-2|TRBJ2-1|TRBD2|many
CASSQGLAGAPQFF
TGTGCCAGCAGCCAAGGACTAGCGGGGGCTCCGCAGTTCTTC
>TRBV27|TRBJ2-4|-|-
CASSNLKNIQYF
TGTGCCAGCAGCAACCTTAAAAACATTCAGTACTTC
>TRBV27|TRBJ2-1|-|-
CASAPGSPTYNEQFF
TGTGCCAGCGCCCCCGGGAGTCCAACCTACAATGAGCAGTTCTTC
>TRBV5-1|TRBJ2-7|TRBD2|-
CASSVRTSGPYEQYF
TGCGCCAGCAGCGTTCGGACTAGCGGACCCTACGAGCAGTACTTC
>TRBV11-2|TRBJ1-1|TRBD1|few
CASSSRQGGYTEAFF
TGTGCCAGCAGCTCCCGACAGGGGGGATACACTGAAGCTTTCTTT
>TRBV4-2|TRBJ2-5|TRBD2|-
CASSQSGGTQETQYF
TGTGCCAGCAGCCAAAGCGGGGGGACTCAAGAGACCCAGTACTTC
>TRBV5-1|TRBJ2-4|TRBD1|-
CASSQGTVKNIQYF
TGCGCCAGCAGCCAGGGGACAGTCAAAAACATTCAGTACTTC
>TRBV3-1|TRBJ2-1|TRBD2|-
CASSSSTGTRYNEQFF
TGTGCCAGCAGCTCAAGCACCGGGACTAGATACAATGAGCAGTTCTTC
>TRBV7-9|TRBJ1-1|TRBD1|-
CASSYAGGLMNTEAFF
TGTGCCAGCAGCTATGCAGGGGGCTTGATGAACACTGAAGCTTTCTTT
>TRBV28|TRBJ2-5|-|-
CASTVGLETQYF
TGTGCCAGCACGGTAGGGTTAGAGACCCAGTACTTC
>TRBV20-1|TRBJ2-3|TRBD2|-
CSARDPQRGPRFITQYF
TGCAGTGCTAGAGATCCGCAGCGGGGACCTCGGTTTATTACGCAGTATTTT
>TRBV20-1|TRBJ1-1|-|-
CSAREDQTATEAFF
TGCAGTGCTAGAGAGGACCAGACGGCCACTGAAGCTTTCTTT
>TRBV7-2|TRBJ2-1|TRBD2|-
CASSLVSGPGLAYNEQFF
TGTGCCAGCAGCTTAGTGTCTGGGCCGGGACTAGCGTACAATGAGCAGTTCTTC
>TRBV7-9|TRBJ2-2|-|-
CASSLGGVTNTGELFF
TGTGCCAGCAGCCTTGGGGGAGTCACGAACACCGGGGAGCTGTTTTTT
>TRBV7-3|TRBJ1-2|TRBD1|many
CASSYGQGQNYGYTF
TGTGCCAGCAGCTACGGACAGGGACAAAACTATGGCTACACCTTC
>TRBV6-5|TRBJ1-6|TRBD1|-
CASRLKTGVGSPLHF
TGTGCCAGCAGGTTAAAAACAGGGGTGGGTTCACCCCTCCACTTT
>TRBV25-1|TRBJ1-2|-|many
CASSEPGANYGYTF
TGTGCCAGCAGTGAGCCGGGGGCCAACTATGGCTACACCTTC
>TRBV6-5|TRBJ2-6|-|-
CASSYPQDRASGANVLTF
TGTGCCAGCAGTTACCCCCAGGACAGAGCCTCTGGGGCCAACGTCCTGACTTTC
>TRBV3-1|TRBJ2-7|-|many
CASSLDWRSSYEQYF
TGTGCCAGCAGCCTCGACTGGAGGTCTTCCTACGAGCAGTACTTC
>TRBV29-1|TRBJ2-1|-|-
CSGATNNEQFF
TGCAGCGGGGCAACTAACAATGAGCAGTTCTTC
>TRBV28|TRBJ2-5|-|few
CASSFRPQGDETQYF
TGTGCCAGCAGTTTCCGCCCACAGGGAGACGAGACCCAGTACTTC
>TRBV9|TRBJ2-5|-|many
CASSAGWSGEETQYF
TGTGCCAGCAGCGCAGGGTGGTCTGGTGAAGAGACCCAGTACTTC
>TRBV7-9|TRBJ2-7|-|-
CASSPPGEPYEQYF
TGTGCCAGCAGCCCGCCCGGGGAACCCTACGAGCAGTACTTC
>TRBV6-2/TRBV6-3|TRBJ2-7|TRBD1|many
CASSYPGTGGNEQYF
TGTGCCAGCAGTTACCCTGGAACAGGGGGGAACGAGCAGTACTTC
>TRBV10-3|TRBJ2-1|TRBD1|many
CAISGQSNEQFF
TGTGCCATATCGGGACAGAGCAATGAGCAGTTCTTC